The subject of this entry is one T cell receptor (beta chain). Its target is unknown. Germline values: CDR1 MNHEY, CDR2 SMNVEV (reference sequence). The CDR3 is made up of 14 amino acids. The ends were cut back, 8 bases at V and 6 bases at J, with 19 bases in the middle. The sample is drawn from a study of blood T cells in healthy people across ages. Together with a sample-barcoded 5' primer, a J-beta primer mix was included in a second PCR lasting about 7 to 11 cycles. All samples gave at least 2.5 million CDR3-containing paired-end reads. TCRdb reprocessed the 5' RACE reads with MiXCR, giving one entry per CDR3 protein. The sample includes roughly 2 million distinct CDR3 sequences, about 49% of them seen just once. The study's findings and limits: Higher diversity, along with more naive CD4+ cells, distinguished long-lived donors from aged donors.

The chain carries TRBV27 and TRBJ1-2, with D possibly matching TRBD1 (5 bases). The sequence derives from a woman between 35 and 50 years old in good health. Material for sequencing was blood. CDR3 region: CASRGLGQGDGYTF. The DNA for the CDR3 is TGTGCCAGCCGGGGTTTAGGTCAGGGAGATGGCTACACCTTC.